The 23 T cell receptor beta chains given below trace back to one sample, sequenced in a study of patients and donors after allogeneic stem cell transplantation. MiXCR, run by TCRdb on the RT-PCR reads, gives a single entry per CDR3 protein. The sample comprises some 150,000 distinct CDR3 sequences, about 36% of which are singletons, and 50% rests with the top ten. What was sequenced was blood, either unsorted or a sorted T cell fraction (not recorded which). The source is a human donor who was either an allogeneic HSCT recipient or a stem cell or donor lymphocyte infusion donor (not recorded which). It is not recorded whose cells these are; they may come from a transplant donor.

The rearrangement joins TRBV3-1 to TRBJ2-7; 7 positions agree with TRBD1. V lost 0 bases to trimming and J lost 2 bases; unmatched junction nucleotides: 7. Germline lookup yields CDR1 LGHDT and CDR2 YNNKEL (reference sequence). The CDR3 contains 16 residues. CDR3 loop: CASSQDGRGNPYEQYF. The CDR3 DNA sequence: TGTGCCAGCAGCCAAGACGGCAGGGGGAACCCCTACGAGCAGTACTTC.

There are a few counts of this clonotype. The chain employs TRBV5-6 and TRBJ1-5; no definite D call. The germline V gene has CDR1 SGHDT and CDR2 YYEEEE. V was pared by 0 bases and J by 7 bases, with 5 bases between. This CDR3 has 12 residues. Here the CDR3 reads CASSLGEQPQHF. For the CDR3, the DNA is TGTGCCAGCAGCTTGGGGGAGCAGCCCCAGCATTTT.

This clonotype came up a few times. The V call is TRBV7-2, the J call TRBJ2-3; D may be TRBD2 (6 bases). Trimming stripped 1 base from V and 0 bases from J, with 8 bases between. This CDR3 comprises 15 residues. CDR1 and CDR2 (germline): SGHTA, FQGNSA. CDR3 region: CASSLVGLSTDTQYF. The DNA of the CDR3 is TGTGCCAGCAGCTTAGTGGGACTCAGCACAGATACGCAGTATTTT.

The chain combines TRBV5-8 with TRBJ1-5; D ambiguous. The V and J ends lost 2 bases and 2 bases respectively, with 8 bases between them. This CDR3 spans 14 amino acids. Germline CDR1 reads SGHTS; CDR2 reads YDEGEE. The CDR3 nucleotides are TGTGCCAGCAGCTTCCAAGCGGGCAATCAGCCCCAGCATTTT. It specifies CASSFQAGNQPQHF.

The chain couples TRBV20-1 to TRBJ2-1; no definite D call. The CDR3 loop spans 14 amino acids. The V gene's germline CDR1 is DFQATT and CDR2 SNEGSKA (reference sequence). V gave up 1 base and J gave up 0 bases, with 7 bases separating them. The CDR3 DNA reads TGCAGTGCTAGAGCCCTATCCTCCTACAATGAGCAGTTCTTC. This gives the protein CSARALSSYNEQFF.

This chain links TRBV24-1 with TRBJ1-6; no definite D call. With 3 bases removed from V and 7 bases from J, the gap between germline ends came to 9 bases. This CDR3 is built from 14 residues. The germline V gene encodes CDR1 KGHDR and CDR2 SFDVKD. This CDR3 is CATSDSTWNSPLHF. DNA for the CDR3: TGTGCCACCAGTGATAGTACATGGAATTCACCCCTCCACTTT.

This chain links TRBV20-1 with TRBJ1-4, with 9 bases matching TRBD1. With 6 bases clipped from V and 7 bases from J, the junction kept 9 bases outside the gene matches. Germline V lookup: CDR1 DFQATT, CDR2 SNEGSKA (reference sequence). The CDR3 loop spans 14 amino acids. The CDR3 is CSAQPWDRVEKLFF. The CDR3 nucleotides read TGCAGTGCCCAACCCTGGGACAGGGTTGAAAAACTGTTTTTT.

This clonotype was counted ten times or more. The genes are TRBV20-1 and TRBJ1-5; unclear D gene. Trimming took 2 bases from V and 4 from J, leaving 15 bases between them. Germline V gives CDR1 DFQATT, CDR2 SNEGSKA (reference sequence). The CDR3 totals 15 residues. The CDR3, as DNA: TGCAGTGCTAGACAAAGGGCCGAGTGGAATCAGCCCCAGCATTTT. This codes for CSARQRAEWNQPQHF.

The rearrangement uses TRBV12-3 or TRBV12-4 and TRBJ1-5; D ambiguous. The CDR3 has 14 amino acids. V was pared by 1 base and J by 5 bases, with 9 bases between. CDR3 residues: CASSLVGIHQPQHF. The CDR3 DNA reads as TGTGCCAGCAGTTTAGTCGGTATTCATCAGCCCCAGCATTTT.

The table lists this clonotype with a few counts. The V and J genes are TRBV28 and TRBJ2-3; maybe TRBD2 (6 bases). V was clipped by 8 bases and J by 2 bases, with 14 bases between them. In germline, CDR1 is MDHEN, CDR2 SYDVKM. This CDR3 is built from 14 residues. The CDR3 nucleotides read TGTGCCAGCTCTACTAGCTCAGTCACAGATACGCAGTATTTT. The encoded protein is CASSTSSVTDTQYF.

V usage is TRBV4-3 and J usage is TRBJ1-1; the D is unclear. The CDR3 extends over 13 amino acids. The germline V gene encodes CDR1 LGHNA and CDR2 YSLEER. V was pared by 0 bases and J by 7 bases, with 9 bases between. CDR3 nucleotide sequence: TGCGCCAGCAGCCAAGATCTGGCACTTGAAGCTTTCTTT. This gives the protein CASSQDLALEAFF.

The CDR3 DNA follows: TGTGCCAGCAGTTCACCTATTCAGGGGGCTAAAGGCTACACCTTC. It encodes CASSSPIQGAKGYTF. The chain uses TRBV28 and TRBJ1-2; 8 nucleotides match TRBD1. V was pared by 4 bases and J by 8 bases, with 12 bases of the junction left unmatched. The V gene's germline CDR1 is MDHEN and CDR2 SYDVKM. The CDR3 consists of 15 residues.

This clonotype was counted a few times. V usage is TRBV4-2 and J usage is TRBJ1-5; D gene uncertain. The CDR3 extends over 16 amino acids. V dropped 3 bases and J dropped 6 bases, with 18 bases sitting between them. CDR1 and CDR2 (germline): LGHNA, YNFKEQ. The DNA for the CDR3 is TGTGCCAGCAGCCAGAATTCCCCCCCCTCAGGTCAGCCCCAGCATTTT. This codes for CASSQNSPPSGQPQHF.

This sequence joins TRBV20-1 and TRBJ2-7; TRBD1 matches 8 bases. V shed 3 bases, J shed 4 bases, and the junction held 8 bases outside the gene matches. The germline V gene encodes CDR1 DFQATT and CDR2 SNEGSKA (reference sequence). The CDR3 is made up of 14 amino acids. The CDR3 region is CSASSGTGPYEQYF. The CDR3 coding sequence is TGCAGTGCTAGCTCCGGGACAGGTCCATACGAGCAGTACTTC.

This clonotype was observed once. The rearrangement joins TRBV4-3 to TRBJ1-1; 8 bases map to TRBD1. The CDR3 is 14 amino acids. CDR1 is LGHNA and CDR2 is YSLEER in the germline V gene. V was pared by 4 bases and J by 4 bases, with 5 bases of the junction left unmatched. The CDR3 sequence: CASSPWTGLTEAFF. Here the CDR3 DNA reads TGCGCCAGCAGCCCGTGGACAGGGCTCACTGAAGCTTTCTTT.

V usage is TRBV5-1 and J usage is TRBJ1-1; D is unclear. Between the trimmed V and J ends, which lost 2 bases and 7 bases, there was a span of 15 bases. CDR1 SGHRS and CDR2 YFSETQ come from the germline V gene. This CDR3 is 14 amino acids long. CDR3: CASSLQFPGVEAFF. The CDR3 DNA is TGCGCCAGCAGCTTACAGTTTCCAGGAGTTGAAGCTTTCTTT.

The sample holds a few counts of this clonotype. The chain couples TRBV10-3 to TRBJ2-5; 8 bases align to TRBD2. Per germline, CDR1 ENHRY and CDR2 SYGVKD. Trimming removed 2 bases from V and 3 bases from J; junction bases left unmatched: 2. CDR3 length equals 14 residues. For the CDR3, the DNA is TGTGCCATCAGTGAGAACGGGGGGGAAGAGACCCAGTACTTC. As protein: CAISENGGEETQYF.

The chain couples TRBV12-3 or TRBV12-4 to TRBJ2-2, with unresolved D. Trimming shortened V by 7 bases and J by 1 base, and 10 bases separated the two germline ends. There are 14 residues in the CDR3. Here the CDR3 reads CASTLVQNTGELFF. CDR3 bases: TGTGCCAGCACCCTCGTACAGAACACCGGGGAGCTGTTTTTT.

The table lists this clonotype with a few counts. The gene calls are TRBV4-2 and TRBJ2-1; 10 bases line up with TRBD2. The J segment lost 2 bases and the V segment lost 0 bases, leaving 7 bases of the junction unmatched. The germline V gene has CDR1 LGHNA and CDR2 YNFKEQ. The CDR3 runs to 18 residues. CDR3 amino acids: CASSQDPYSGGTYNEQFF. DNA for the CDR3: TGTGCCAGCAGCCAAGATCCCTATAGCGGGGGGACCTACAATGAGCAGTTCTTC.

This chain links TRBV12-3 or TRBV12-4 with TRBJ1-2; no reliable D call. The V and J ends lost 3 bases and 6 bases respectively, with 11 bases between them. The CDR3 totals 13 residues. The DNA for the CDR3 is TGTGCCAGCAGTTTCAACCCTGCTAATGGCTACACCTTC. Translated, it gives CASSFNPANGYTF.

This clonotype has just a few counts. The V gene is TRBV6-6, the J gene TRBJ2-5; TRBD2 matches 7 bases. Per germline, CDR1 MNHNY and CDR2 SVGAGI (reference sequence). The V gene end was trimmed by 6 bases and the J gene end by 3 bases; junction bases not matched to a gene: 13. This CDR3 has 16 residues. CDR3 protein: CASRPPVSSGKETQYF. CDR3 DNA sequence: TGTGCCAGCAGGCCCCCGGTGTCTAGCGGAAAAGAGACCCAGTACTTC.

This clonotype has just a few counts. The chain uses TRBV6-2 or TRBV6-3 and TRBJ2-5; D gene ambiguous. The CDR3 is 13 residues long. Germline V gene sequence: CDR1 MNHEY, CDR2 SVGEGT. Trimming shortened V by 1 base and J by 3 bases, and 6 bases separated the two germline ends. The CDR3 DNA is TGTGCCAGCAGTTACTGGGCGGAAGAGACCCAGTACTTC. This translates into CASSYWAEETQYF.

This clonotype has ten or more counts. The chain has TRBV5-1 and TRBJ2-5; D unclear. The CDR3 is made up of 11 amino acids. Germline CDR1 SGHRS, CDR2 YFSETQ. V lost 2 bases, J lost 2 bases, and 1 base lay in between. The CDR3 region is CASSLQETQYF. The CDR3 DNA follows: TGCGCCAGCAGCTTACAAGAGACCCAGTACTTC.